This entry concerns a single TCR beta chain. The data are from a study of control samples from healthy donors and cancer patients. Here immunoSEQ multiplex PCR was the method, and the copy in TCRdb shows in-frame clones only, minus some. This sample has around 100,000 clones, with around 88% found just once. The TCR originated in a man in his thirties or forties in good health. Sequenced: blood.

CDR3 in amino acids: CASSHRQGNNQPQHF. CDR3 nucleotides: TGTGCCAGCAGCCATCGGCAGGGCAACAATCAGCCCCAGCATTTT. The V gene is TRBV28, the J gene TRBJ1-5; tentative D call: TRBD1 (5 bases). V dropped 6 bases and J dropped 3 bases, with 15 bases sitting between them. This CDR3 comprises 15 residues. Germline lookup yields CDR1 MDHEN and CDR2 SYDVKM.